A selection of T cell receptor beta chains follows, all from one sample in a study of T cell responses to AZD1222 COVID-19 vaccine. Profiled with immunoSEQ multiplex PCR; TCRdb holds only in-frame clones, not every one. This sample yields more than 140,000 clones, of which 70% to 90% are seen a single time; around 3.4% belongs to the top ten. The sequences come from peripheral blood, collected on day 0 of MenACWY control vaccination. The receptors shown here come from an adult in good health. Each CDR3 is given with its conserved first and last residue.

TRBV5-6	TRBJ1-2	CASSLPGVLYGYTF
TRBV7-9	TRBJ1-1	CASSLEGGENTEAFF
TRBV18	TRBJ2-7	CASSPGVSYEQYF
TRBV4-2	TRBJ1-1	CASSQDIVNTEAFF
TRBV4-3	TRBJ1-3	CASSQSVAGSGNTIYF
TRBV7-9	TRBJ1-2	CASSYGQGLAGFYGYTF
TRBV28	TRBJ1-4	CASTEASPNEKLFF
TRBV6-6	TRBJ1-6	CASRRTALESNSPLHF
TRBV7-8	TRBJ1-1	CASSPHAGNTEAFF
TRBV30	TRBJ2-6	CAWDSSGANVLTF
TRBV20-1	TRBJ2-4	CSALRGQSYYF
TRBV27	TRBJ1-1	CASSLSMRGRGTEAFF
TRBV10-3	TRBJ1-2	CAISEQRANYGYTF
TRBV6-6	TRBJ1-1	CASRGETAEAFF
TRBV6-5	TRBJ2-3	CASSSKGRSTDTQYF
TRBV7-8	TRBJ2-5	CASSRGETQYF
TRBV27	TRBJ1-1	CASSFKPGQDTEAFF
TRBV11-2	TRBJ2-2	CASSKTNTGELFF
TRBV27	TRBJ1-4	CASSRTATNEKLFF
TRBV21-1	TRBJ2-7	CASSNGSSLYEQYF
TRBV19	TRBJ1-6	CASSIGADDPRGLHF
TRBV2	TRBJ2-7	CASTRGRGEQYF
TRBV6-1	TRBJ2-6	CASSEAPAGANVLTF
TRBV3-1/TRBV3-2	TRBJ1-3	CASSQDRARGNTIYF
TRBV29-1	TRBJ2-1	CSVEKGAGLNEQFF
TRBV11-2	TRBJ1-1	CASSLVSVEAFF
TRBV2	TRBJ1-1	CASSLVGEITEAFF
TRBV29-1	TRBJ1-1	CSVVLISTLNTEAFF
TRBV24-1	TRBJ1-2	CATGKGSFPYGYTF
TRBV7-9	TRBJ2-2	CASSPRDASNTGELFF
TRBV6-2/TRBV6-3	TRBJ2-1	CASSGLAGGTSSYNEQFF
TRBV4-1	TRBJ1-2	CASSRQGANYGYTF
TRBV27	TRBJ2-7	CASSRVSTGNPYEQYF
TRBV19	TRBJ2-2	CASRVPGTGNVGELFF
TRBV5-1	TRBJ2-2	CASSRRLAANIVSNTGELFF
TRBV7-9	TRBJ2-3	CASTPGRRSTDTQYF
TRBV18	TRBJ2-7	CASSPETQTPEQYF
TRBV15	TRBJ2-1	CATSRDRGYNEQFF
TRBV18	TRBJ1-1	CASSPQGSEAFF
TRBV5-8	TRBJ2-7	CASSWEYSYEQYF
TRBV6-2/TRBV6-3	TRBJ2-7	CASSYGLAGVKYEQYF